These 14 T cell receptor beta chains originate from one sample sequenced in a study of cytomegalovirus exposure and HLA in healthy donors. The PCR had 60 Vbeta and 13 Jbeta primers. Clones were read by immunoSEQ multiplex PCR, and TCRdb kept only the in-frame ones, dropping some. There are around 130,000 clones in the sample; 80% occur only once, and 2% to 3% lies in the top ten. The specimen was PBMCs. The receptors come from a man aged 25-45 years in good health and CMV-seronegative.

CDR3 DNA sequence: TGTGCCAGCAGCTTAGAAGGGGTTTGGGCTGAGCAGTTCTTC. Amino acid sequence: CASSLEGVWAEQFF. V usage is TRBV11-2 and J usage is TRBJ2-1; D might be TRBD1 (5 bases). Trimming cost V 0 bases and J 9 bases, with 12 bases left between them. The CDR3 has 14 residues. Germline CDR1 and CDR2: SGHAT and FQNNGV.

The rearrangement joins TRBV5-4 to TRBJ2-7; 8 bases line up with TRBD2. CDR1 and CDR2 (germline): SGHNT, YYREEE (reference sequence). Unmatched junction bases numbered 9, after V lost 0 bases and J lost 4 bases. This CDR3 has 16 amino acids. The CDR3 loop reads CASSLGQGLAGYEQYF. In DNA, the CDR3 is TGTGCCAGCAGCTTGGGGCAAGGGCTAGCGGGTTACGAGCAGTACTTC.

The chain joins TRBV5-6 to TRBJ1-1; D may be TRBD1 (5 bases). Germline CDR1 reads SGHDT; CDR2 reads YYEEEE. This CDR3 comprises 16 residues. V lost 4 bases and J lost 7, with 23 bases in between. The DNA for the CDR3 is TGTGCCAGCAGCCGCACAAGGGGAAGGGATGTCGGTGAAGCTTTCTTT. As protein: CASSRTRGRDVGEAFF.

The chain has TRBV4-3 and TRBJ2-7; the D gene is possibly TRBD2 (5 bases). Germline V lookup: CDR1 LGHNA, CDR2 YSLEER. The ends were cut back, 3 bases at V and 3 bases at J, with 21 bases in the middle. The CDR3 consists of 17 residues. Here the CDR3 DNA reads TGCGCCAGCAGCCAGAGGTGGGGAGAGTACATGATCTACGAGCAGTACTTC. Translating gives CASSQRWGEYMIYEQYF.

This clone came up once. The chain recombines TRBV9 with TRBJ2-7, with 8 bases identical to TRBD1. CDR1 and CDR2 (germline): SGDLS, YYNGEE. V shed 4 bases and J 9 bases; nucleotides not matched to a gene: 12. This CDR3 spans 14 amino acids. CDR3 sequence: CASSLGTGPIGQYF. In nucleotides, the CDR3 is TGTGCCAGCAGCCTCGGGACAGGCCCGATCGGGCAGTACTTC.

This clone has a handful of counts. The CDR3, as DNA: TGTGCCAGTAGTTATCGGGGAAGCTCCTACGAGCAGTACTTC. Residues: CASSYRGSSYEQYF. V and J are TRBV19 and TRBJ2-7; a possible D gene is TRBD2 (5 bases). From germline, CDR1 is LNHDA and CDR2 SQIVND (reference sequence). The CDR3 covers 14 residues. V was pared by 5 bases and J by 0 bases, with 11 bases between.

The V and J genes are TRBV19 and TRBJ1-4, with D possibly being TRBD1 (6 bases). V shed 6 bases and J shed 7 bases, with 21 bases lying between them. This CDR3 is built from 16 residues. Germline V lookup: CDR1 LNHDA, CDR2 SQIVND (reference sequence). The CDR3 coding sequence is TGTGCCAGTAGCCCCCCCGGGACACGGAGGACTGAAAAACTGTTTTTT. Protein product: CASSPPGTRRTEKLFF.

This chain joins TRBV28 and TRBJ2-7; 7 positions agree with TRBD2. The CDR3 extends over 12 amino acids. J was trimmed by 0 bases and V by 11 bases; bases with no gene match: 4. Germline V CDR1 and CDR2: MDHEN, SYDVKM. In nucleotides, the CDR3 is TGTGCCTGGGGGGGGAGCTCCTACGAGCAGTACTTC. Protein: CAWGGSSYEQYF.

The V and J genes are TRBV7-2 and TRBJ2-7; no reliable D call. Germline V CDR1 and CDR2: SGHTA, FQGNSA. Between the trimmed V and J ends, which lost 5 bases and 6 bases, there was a span of 17 bases. This CDR3 region has 14 residues. The CDR3 reads CASSPEPRASEQYF. The CDR3 DNA reads TGTGCCAGCAGCCCAGAGCCTAGAGCCTCCGAGCAGTACTTC.

A note on this clone: Relative to the germline gene, one junction end is altered; a read error may explain this. The chain has TRBV2 and TRBJ1-5; no firm D call. This CDR3 has 13 residues. The germline gives CDR1 SNHLY, CDR2 FYNNEI. The CDR3 region has the DNA TGTGCCAGCAGTGAAGCTAGGTCCGCGGCCCAGAATTTT. Translating it yields CASSEARSAAQNF. Filled out from reference TRBV2 and TRBJ1-5, the complete variable domain reads EPEVTQTPSHQVTQMGQEVILRCVPISNHLYFYWYRQILGQKVEFLVSFYNNEISEKSEIFDDQFSVERPDGSNFTLKIRSTKLEDSAMYFCASSEARSAAQNFGDGTRLSIL.

The chain recombines TRBV19 with TRBJ1-2, with D possibly being TRBD1 (6 bases). The CDR3 has 16 amino acids. Between the trimmed V and J ends, which lost 7 bases and 2 bases, there was a span of 20 bases. CDR1 and CDR2 (germline): LNHDA, SQIVND (reference sequence). The chain's CDR3 is CASNSRGSPMNYGYTF. Here the CDR3 DNA reads TGTGCCAGTAACTCCAGGGGATCCCCCATGAACTATGGCTACACCTTC. The entire variable domain, with the rest obtained from reference TRBV19 and TRBJ1-2, is as follows: DGGITQSPKYLFRKEGQNVTLSCEQNLNHDAMYWYRQDPGQGLRLIYYSQIVNDFQKGDIAEGYSVSREKKESFPLTVTSAQKNPTAFYLCASNSRGSPMNYGYTFGSGTRLTVV.

The chain recombines TRBV4-2 with TRBJ2-1, with 7 bases matching TRBD2. This CDR3 has 20 amino acids. The germline V gene encodes CDR1 LGHNA and CDR2 YNFKEQ. J was trimmed by 0 bases and V by 1 base; bases with no gene match: 15. CDR3 DNA sequence: TGTGCCAGCAGCCAAGCTTTACCTAGCGGTGGTCTGAGCTCCTACAATGAGCAGTTCTTC. Translated, it gives CASSQALPSGGLSSYNEQFF.

The chain couples TRBV4-1 to TRBJ2-1; 8 bases align to TRBD1. The germline gives CDR1 MGHRA, CDR2 YSYEKL. The CDR3 has 14 residues. The trim removed 5 bases at V and 7 bases at J, leaving 7 bases unmatched. The CDR3 nucleotides are TGCGCCAGCAGCGCACGGACAGGGAGAAATGAGCAGTTCTTC. Translated, it gives CASSARTGRNEQFF.

The chain joins TRBV27 to TRBJ1-1, with 7 bases matching TRBD1. Germline CDR1 is MNHEY and CDR2 is SMNVEV (reference sequence). With 5 bases clipped from V and 6 bases from J, the junction kept 9 bases outside the gene matches. This CDR3 comprises 14 residues. CDR3 nucleotide sequence: TGTGCCAGCAGTGAACAGGGGCGCAACGCTGAAGCTTTCTTT. Its protein product is CASSEQGRNAEAFF.